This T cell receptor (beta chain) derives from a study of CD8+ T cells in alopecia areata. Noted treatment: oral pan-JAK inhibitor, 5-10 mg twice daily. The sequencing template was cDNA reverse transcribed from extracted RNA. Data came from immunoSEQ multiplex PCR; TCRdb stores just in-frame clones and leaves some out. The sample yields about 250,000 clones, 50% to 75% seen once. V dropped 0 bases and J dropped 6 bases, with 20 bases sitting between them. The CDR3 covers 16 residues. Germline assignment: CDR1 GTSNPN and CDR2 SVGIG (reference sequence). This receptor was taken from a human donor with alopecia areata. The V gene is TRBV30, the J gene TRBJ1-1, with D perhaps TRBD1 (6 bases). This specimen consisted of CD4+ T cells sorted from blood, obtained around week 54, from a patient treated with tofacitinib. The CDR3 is CAWSVTPSGARAEAFF. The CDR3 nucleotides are TGTGCCTGGAGTGTAACCCCGTCAGGGGCGAGGGCTGAAGCTTTCTTT.